The TCR beta chain described here comes from a study of Ad26.COV2.S vaccination and SARS-CoV-2 variants (dated by TCRdb to the early 2020s). For the wider study: Vaccine-arm donors were drawn from COV1001, a multicentre, randomized, double-blind, placebo-controlled phase I-IIa trial of Ad26.COV2.S in healthy adults. Ad26.COV2.S was administered intramuscularly at a dose of 5x10^10 or 1x10^11 viral particles, either as one shot or as two shots given 56 days apart. Sequencing of the TCRbeta repertoire served to evaluate the specificity and breadth of SARS-CoV-2-reactive T cell receptors following Ad26.COV2.S vaccination. A total of approximately 32 samples were included in the TCR-sequenced set, comprising about 20 Ad26.COV2.S vaccine recipients, 5 placebo recipients and 8 SARS-CoV-2 convalescent individuals. Trial participants were randomized into five groups of five, in which low-dose or high-dose Ad26.COV2.S was given once or twice, or placebo was given on both occasions. Investigators did not know the trial group allocation while performing experiments and assessing outcomes.

TCRbeta CDR3 regions were sequenced with the immunoSEQ Assay. After extraction, genomic DNA underwent amplification by bias-controlled multiplex PCR, followed by high-throughput sequencing. The source study handled its data this way. To quantify the absolute abundance of each unique TCRbeta CDR3 region, sequences were collapsed and filtered. T cell fraction was estimated by normalizing TCRbeta template counts to usable DNA, which was measured by amplifying reference genes present in all nucleated cells. Repertoire TCRs were annotated as SARS-CoV-2-specific when V gene, CDR3 amino acid sequence and J gene were exactly matched to a known reactive TCR set. The reference SARS-CoV-2 TCR set was derived from MIRA and filtered for enrichment in COVID-19-positive ImmuneCODE repertoires, a step that removed public or cross-reactive TCRs. Drawing on the MIRA antigens, annotated TCRs were analysed further at the level of specific ORF or position within ORF. Breadth was defined as annotated unique rearrangements over total unique productive rearrangements; depth was the summed frequency of those rearrangements. Group comparisons of TCR breadth used two-sided Wilcoxon rank-sum tests. What TCRdb holds here is the immuneACCESS table cut down to in-frame rearrangements. Part of the clones is not present; checked against another copy, under half of the missing clones reflect an unresolved V gene, and the others are unexplained. Clone size and V and J calls were adopted from that table, with D and trimming inferred from the DNA. The sample yields some 340,000 clones; 85% to 90% were counted once. The top ten clonotypes cover 1.5% to 2.5% of the sample.

Explained via the paper, the treatment or condition label denotes: over 15 received Ad26.COV2.S at low or high dose, single or two shots; 5 received placebo; per-sample allocation not given. Repertoires of vaccine and placebo recipients were sequenced from samples taken on day 63 after the first injection. Between 29 July and 7 August 2020, Cohort 1b enrolled some 25 adults aged 18-55 years at one site in Boston, USA. As a vaccine, Ad26.COV2.S was a replication-incompetent adenovirus type 26 vector that expressed a prefusion-stabilized SARS-CoV-2 spike protein derived from the original Wuhan strain. Paper-wide results and their limitations: The study lacked the statistical power to compare responses across vaccine doses or regimens. Spike-specific TCR breadth was higher in Ad26.COV2.S recipients than in placebo recipients (P = 0.0014). Comparable non-spike TCR breadth was observed between vaccine and placebo recipients, consistent with only spike being contained in the vaccine. Substantial breadth of spike-specific CD8+ and CD4+ T cell responses was reported after vaccination. According to the authors, total T cell responses may have been underestimated by the TCR breadth and depth analyses.

On this clone itself: Its antigen remains undetermined. No base qualities exist here, and no much larger clone lies one base off it.

The receptor was derived from a person between 18 and 65 years old who received the Ad26.COV2.S COVID-19 vaccine or a placebo. Sequenced here: peripheral blood, sampled in a trial of Ad26.COV2.S vaccine versus placebo.

The CDR3 region has the sequence CASSEGHGAYEQYF. The DNA sequence follows: TGTGCCAGTAGTGAGGGACACGGAGCCTACGAGCAGTACTTC. The rearranged chain carries TRBV19 and TRBJ2-7, with TRBD1 as a weak D call on 6 bases. CDR1 and CDR2, looked up from the germline V gene (reference sequence), are LNHDA and SQIVND. The trim is 5 bases for V and 2 bases for J, with a gap of 13 bases between the germline ends. The CDR3 holds 14 amino acids from the cysteine to the phenylalanine. The read is trimmed to its CDR3 DNA, 42 bases read in frame from base 1.